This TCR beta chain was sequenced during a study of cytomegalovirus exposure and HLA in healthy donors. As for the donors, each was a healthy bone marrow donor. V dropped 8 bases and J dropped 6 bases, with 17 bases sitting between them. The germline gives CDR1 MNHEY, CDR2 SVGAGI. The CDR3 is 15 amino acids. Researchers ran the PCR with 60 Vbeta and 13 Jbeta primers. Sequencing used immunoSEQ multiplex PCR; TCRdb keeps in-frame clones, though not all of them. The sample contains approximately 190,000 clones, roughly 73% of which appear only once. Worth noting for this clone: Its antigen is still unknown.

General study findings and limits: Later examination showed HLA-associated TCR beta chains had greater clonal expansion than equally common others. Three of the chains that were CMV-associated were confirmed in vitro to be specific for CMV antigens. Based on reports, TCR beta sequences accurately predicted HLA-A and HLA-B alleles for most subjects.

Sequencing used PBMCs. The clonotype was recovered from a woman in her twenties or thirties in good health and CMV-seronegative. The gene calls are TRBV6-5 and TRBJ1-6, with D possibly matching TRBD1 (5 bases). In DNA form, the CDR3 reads TGTGCCAGCTGGGACTGGAACGGCGGTAATTCACCCCTCCACTTT. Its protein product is CASWDWNGGNSPLHF.